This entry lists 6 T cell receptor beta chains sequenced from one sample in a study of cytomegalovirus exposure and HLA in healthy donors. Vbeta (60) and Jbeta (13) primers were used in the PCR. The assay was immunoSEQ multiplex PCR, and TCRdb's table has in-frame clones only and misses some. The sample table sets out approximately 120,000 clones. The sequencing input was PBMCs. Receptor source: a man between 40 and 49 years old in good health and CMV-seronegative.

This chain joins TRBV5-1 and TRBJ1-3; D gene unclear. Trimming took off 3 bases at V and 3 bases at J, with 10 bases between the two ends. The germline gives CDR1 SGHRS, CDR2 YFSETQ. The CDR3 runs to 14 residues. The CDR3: CASSSDPGGNTIYF. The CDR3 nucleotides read TGCGCCAGCAGCTCAGACCCAGGTGGAAACACCATATATTTT. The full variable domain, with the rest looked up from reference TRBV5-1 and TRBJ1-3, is KAGVTQTPRYLIKTRGQQVTLSCSPISGHRSVSWYQQTPGQGLQFLFEYFSETQRNKGNFPGRFSGRQFSNSRSEMNVSTLELGDSALYLCASSSDPGGNTIYFGEGSWLTVV.

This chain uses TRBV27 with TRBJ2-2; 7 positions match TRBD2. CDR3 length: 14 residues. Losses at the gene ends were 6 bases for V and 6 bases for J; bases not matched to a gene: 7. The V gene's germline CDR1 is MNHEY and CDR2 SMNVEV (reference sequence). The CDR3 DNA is TGTGCCAGCAGCACTCGACTAGCCCCCGGGGAGCTGTTTTTT. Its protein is CASSTRLAPGELFF.

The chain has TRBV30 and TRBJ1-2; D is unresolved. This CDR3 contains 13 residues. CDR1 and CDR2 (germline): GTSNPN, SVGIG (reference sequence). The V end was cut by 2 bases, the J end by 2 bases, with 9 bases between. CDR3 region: CAWSLAGNYGYTF. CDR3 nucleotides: TGTGCCTGGAGTTTGGCAGGCAACTATGGCTACACCTTC.

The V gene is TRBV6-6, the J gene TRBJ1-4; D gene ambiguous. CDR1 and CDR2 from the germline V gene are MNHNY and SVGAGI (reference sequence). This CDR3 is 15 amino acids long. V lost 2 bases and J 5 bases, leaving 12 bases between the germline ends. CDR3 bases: TGTGCCAGCAGTTACGCGGGGAGCTCCAATGAAAAACTGTTTTTT. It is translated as CASSYAGSSNEKLFF.

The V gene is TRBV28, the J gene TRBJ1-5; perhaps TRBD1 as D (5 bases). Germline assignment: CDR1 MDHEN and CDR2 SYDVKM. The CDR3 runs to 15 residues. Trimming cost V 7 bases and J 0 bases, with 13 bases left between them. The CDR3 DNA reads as TGTGCCAGCATCGACAGCCCCCATAGCAATCAGCCCCAGCATTTT. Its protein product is CASIDSPHSNQPQHF.

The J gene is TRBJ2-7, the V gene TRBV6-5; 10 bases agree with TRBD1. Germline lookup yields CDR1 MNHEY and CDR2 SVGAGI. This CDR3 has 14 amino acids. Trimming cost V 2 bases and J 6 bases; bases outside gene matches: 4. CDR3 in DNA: TGTGCCAGCAGTTACCGGGGACAGGGGACCGAGCAGTACTTC. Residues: CASSYRGQGTEQYF.